The 20 T cell receptor beta chains given below trace back to one sample, sequenced in a study of spatial heterogeneity in lung cancer. Study results and limitations: Tumor mutation count correlated with how many alpha and beta TCRs expanded intratumorally.

Using its own MiXCR run on the 5' RACE reads, TCRdb lists one record per CDR3 protein. The sample shows roughly 5,000 distinct CDR3 sequences, around 8% of them seen only once. The sample's time point: sample taken at primary tumor resection. Their target antigens are unknown. Sequencing used lung tumor tissue, obtained at surgery. The receptors shown here come from a female donor with early-stage non-small cell lung cancer.

By sample share, this clonotype is medium-sized (0.01 to 0.1%). V gene TRBV12-3 or TRBV12-4 combines with J gene TRBJ2-5, with D possibly TRBD1 on 6 matching bases. The CDR3 spans 15 residues. V lost 4 bases, J lost 2 bases, and 14 bases lay in between. In DNA form, the CDR3 reads TGTGCCAGCAGTTATACCGGGGACATACAAGAGACCCAGTACTTC. Translating it yields CASSYTGDIQETQYF.

This clonotype was observed at least ten times. The chain has TRBV5-5 and TRBJ1-4; D is uncertain. The length of the CDR3 is 13 residues. Germline values: CDR1 SGHKS, CDR2 YYEKEE (reference sequence). V was trimmed by 0 bases and J by 5 bases, leaving 5 bases between them. Here the CDR3 reads CASSLDLNEKLFF. DNA of the CDR3: TGTGCCAGCAGCTTGGATCTGAATGAAAAACTGTTTTTT.

Relative to its sample, this clonotype is medium-sized. The rearrangement joins TRBV6-6 to TRBJ2-3, with 8 bases aligning to TRBD2. CDR3 length equals 16 residues. V shed 6 bases and J 2 bases; nucleotides not matched to a gene: 10. Germline CDR1 and CDR2: MNHNY and SVGAGI (reference sequence). CDR3 in amino acids: CASSLLSGGFTDTQYF. CDR3 sequence (DNA): TGTGCCAGCAGCCTCTTAAGCGGGGGATTCACAGATACGCAGTATTTT.

The chain joins TRBV19 to TRBJ1-2, with no clear D. The germline V gene has CDR1 LNHDA and CDR2 SQIVND (reference sequence). Trimming pared 10 bases from V and 8 bases from J, leaving 8 bases between. The CDR3 contains 9 residues. CDR3 loop: CATLAGYTF. The CDR3 region has the DNA TGTGCCACCCTTGCGGGCTACACCTTC.

This clonotype was recorded at least ten times. The chain uses TRBV7-3 and TRBJ2-2, with unresolved D. V was shortened by 4 bases and J by 4 bases, with 10 bases between the two germline ends. This CDR3 is built from 14 residues. Germline CDR1 reads SGHTA; CDR2 reads FQGTGA. The CDR3 is CASSSRAGTGELFF. The CDR3 bases are TGTGCCAGCAGCTCCCGTGCTGGCACCGGGGAGCTGTTTTTT. The entire variable domain, with the rest obtained from reference TRBV7-3 and TRBJ2-2, is as follows: GAGVSQTPSNKVTEKGKYVELRCDPISGHTALYWYRQSLGQGPEFLIYFQGTGAADDSGLPNDRFFAVRPEGSVSTLKIQRTERGDSAVYLCASSSRAGTGELFFGEGSRLTVL.

This clonotype was seen at least ten times. The V and J genes are TRBV11-1 and TRBJ2-6, with D maybe TRBD1 (6 bases). Trimming took off 7 bases at V and 0 bases at J, with 16 bases between the two ends. This CDR3 region has 17 residues. Germline assignment: CDR1 SGHAT and CDR2 FQDESV (reference sequence). CDR3 in amino acids: CASTPQGWNSGANVLTF. The CDR3 nucleotides read TGTGCCAGCACCCCCCAGGGGTGGAACTCTGGGGCCAACGTCCTGACTTTC.

This clonotype came up many times. The chain uses TRBV7-3 and TRBJ2-5, with TRBD1 as a possible D gene (7 bases). Germline V gene lookup returns CDR1 SGHTA and CDR2 FQGTGA. The CDR3 extends over 13 amino acids. Trimming pared 2 bases from V and 5 bases from J, leaving 9 bases between. The CDR3 coding sequence is TGTGCCAGCAGCTTAGCAGGGGGGGAGACCCAGTACTTC. Its translation is CASSLAGGETQYF.

The chain uses TRBV29-1 and TRBJ2-1; the D is unclear. The CDR3 length is 12 residues. Germline CDR1 reads SQVTM; CDR2 reads ANQGSEA. Deletions cut 1 base from V and 8 bases from J, with 9 bases between. The CDR3 loop is CSVEVVGDEQFF. For the CDR3, the DNA is TGCAGCGTTGAAGTGGTGGGTGATGAGCAGTTCTTC.

This clonotype has at least ten counts. The chain couples TRBV11-2 to TRBJ1-4; possible D gene TRBD1, 6 bases. Deletions cut 4 bases from V and 0 bases from J, with 15 bases between. This CDR3 is 17 amino acids long. CDR1 and CDR2 from the germline V gene are SGHAT and FQNNGV. This chain's CDR3 is CASSSGGWVATNEKLFF. The CDR3 DNA sequence: TGTGCCAGCAGCTCTGGGGGCTGGGTCGCAACTAATGAAAAACTGTTTTTT.

The chain links TRBV4-1 to TRBJ2-1; possibly TRBD2 for D (5 bases). The germline CDR1 and CDR2 sequences are MGHRA and YSYEKL. V lost 4 bases to trimming and J lost 4 bases, with 14 bases between them. The CDR3 sequence is 15 residues long. This CDR3 reads CASSLEDEGYNEQFF. CDR3 nucleotide sequence: TGCGCCAGCAGCCTGGAGGACGAGGGTTACAATGAGCAGTTCTTC.

This clonotype showed up just a few times. The rearrangement joins TRBV4-1 to TRBJ2-3; weak D call: TRBD2 (6 bases). V shed 0 bases and J shed 9 bases, with 19 bases lying between them. Per the germline V gene, CDR1 is MGHRA and CDR2 is YSYEKL. The CDR3 has 16 residues. CDR3 amino acids: CASSQDGMVGGETQYF. The CDR3 DNA sequence: TGCGCCAGCAGCCAAGATGGGATGGTGGGAGGAGAGACGCAGTATTTT.

Relative to its sample, this clonotype is medium-sized. This rearrangement joins TRBV10-1 to TRBJ1-1; unclear D gene. Germline values: CDR1 WNHNN, CDR2 SYGVQD (reference sequence). The CDR3 sequence is 12 residues long. Trimming cost V 4 bases and J 13 bases, with 16 bases left between them. Written as DNA, the CDR3 is TGCGCCAGCAGTGGGTCCTCGGTAACCGTTTTCTTT. It encodes CASSGSSVTVFF.

This clonotype occurred many times. DNA of the CDR3: TGTGCCAGCAGTGAAGCGGGGCGGGGAGCTTTCTTT. Translated, it gives CASSEAGRGAFF. The rearrangement uses TRBV6-1 and TRBJ1-1; D possibly corresponds to TRBD1 (5 bases). The CDR3 covers 12 residues. The V end was cut by 0 bases, the J end by 10 bases, with 9 bases between. Per the germline V gene, CDR1 is MNHNS and CDR2 is SASEGT.

This clonotype was picked up many times. V usage is TRBV2 and J usage is TRBJ1-2; TRBD1 is a possible D gene (5 bases). Germline V CDR1 and CDR2: SNHLY, FYNNEI. The CDR3 runs to 16 residues. Trimming cost V 4 bases and J 0 bases, with 15 bases left between them. The CDR3 sequence: CASSGPAGLANYGYTF. The CDR3 DNA reads TGTGCCAGCAGTGGACCGGCAGGGCTAGCTAACTATGGCTACACCTTC.

This clonotype appeared many times. The chain's CDR3 is CASSWGMNTEAFF. CDR3 nucleotides: TGTGCCAGCAGTTGGGGCATGAACACTGAAGCTTTCTTT. The J gene is TRBJ1-1, the V gene TRBV28, with a weak D call TRBD1 (5 bases). The germline V gene has CDR1 MDHEN and CDR2 SYDVKM. CDR3 size: 13 residues. Trimming took 4 bases from V and 0 from J, leaving 6 bases between them. The entire variable domain, with the rest obtained from reference TRBV28 and TRBJ1-1, is as follows: DVKVTQSSRYLVKRTGEKVFLECVQDMDHENMFWYRQDPGLGLRLIYFSYDVKMKEKGDIPEGYSVSREKKERFSLILESASTNQTSMYLCASSWGMNTEAFFGQGTRLTVV.

By proportion, this clonotype is medium-sized. The chain combines TRBV5-1 with TRBJ2-3; perhaps D is TRBD1 or TRBD2 (5 bases each). Trimming removed 4 bases from V and 3 bases from J, with 21 bases in between. This CDR3 spans 17 amino acids. Looked up from germline, CDR1 is SGHRS and CDR2 is YFSETQ. The CDR3 nucleotides read TGCGCCAGCAGCGGCAGAGAGCCGGGACCCCAGACAGATACGCAGTATTTT. Amino acid sequence: CASSGREPGPQTDTQYF.

Within the sample, this clonotype is medium-sized. This CDR3 is CASSLSTHSSNQPQHF. CDR3 DNA: TGTGCCAGCAGCTTGAGTACCCACTCGAGCAATCAGCCCCAGCATTTT. The chain is built from TRBV5-5 and TRBJ1-5; D is uncertain. V lost 1 base and J 1 base, leaving 12 bases between the germline ends. This CDR3 region has 16 residues. Looked up from germline, CDR1 is SGHKS and CDR2 is YYEKEE (reference sequence).

This clonotype qualifies as medium-sized (0.01 to 0.1%). The rearrangement links TRBV4-2 to TRBJ2-1; D tentatively fits TRBD1 or TRBD2 (5 bases each). This CDR3 has 15 residues. The germline V gene encodes CDR1 LGHNA and CDR2 YNFKEQ. V was clipped by 3 bases and J by 5 bases, with 14 bases between them. The CDR3 loop reads CASSQDGTENNEQFF. The CDR3 DNA reads TGTGCCAGCAGCCAGGACGGGACGGAAAACAATGAGCAGTTCTTC.

This clonotype is large by share. The rearrangement joins TRBV11-1 to TRBJ2-7; the match to TRBD1 covers 7 bases. V lost 5 bases and J lost 3; bases outside the gene matches: 10. CDR1 is SGHAT and CDR2 is FQDESV in the germline V gene (reference sequence). This CDR3 contains 15 residues. CDR3 sequence reads: CASSGSGTAFYEQYV. The DNA for the CDR3 is TGTGCCAGCAGCGGATCCGGGACAGCCTTCTACGAGCAGTACGTC.

By sample fraction, this clonotype is medium-sized. J is TRBJ1-1 and V is TRBV4-2, with D perhaps TRBD1 (5 bases). V was clipped by 4 bases and J by 7 bases, with 7 bases between them. Germline V gene data show CDR1 as LGHNA and CDR2 as YNFKEQ. The CDR3 has 11 residues. CDR3 amino acids: CASSLGVEAFF. The DNA for the CDR3 is TGTGCCAGCAGCCTAGGGGTTGAAGCTTTCTTT.